These 21 T cell receptor beta chains share one sample of origin, sequenced in a study of T cells in localized non-small cell lung cancer. Profiled with immunoSEQ multiplex PCR; TCRdb holds only in-frame clones, not every one. The sample holds under 20,000 clones, approximately 89% seen once. The sample in question was peripheral blood, obtained before any cancer treatment. Every receptor here comes from a female donor at least 60 years old with stage III squamous cell lung carcinoma.

J is TRBJ2-7 and V is TRBV18; TRBD2 matches at 10 bases. The CDR3 sequence is 13 residues long. CDR1 is KGHSH, CDR2 LQKENI, per germline. V shed 8 bases, J shed 3 bases, and the junction held 4 bases outside the gene matches. Here the CDR3 reads CASRTSGDYEQYF. In DNA, the CDR3 is TGTGCCAGCCGGACTAGCGGAGACTACGAGCAGTACTTC. The full variable domain, rest sourced from reference TRBV18 and TRBJ2-7, is NAGVMQNPRHLVRRRGQEARLRCSPMKGHSHVYWYRQLPEEGLKFMVYLQKENIIDESGMPKERFSAEFPKEGPSILRIQQVVRGDSAAYFCASRTSGDYEQYFGPGTRLTVT.

The rearrangement links TRBV5-5 to TRBJ1-1; D uncertain. Looked up from germline, CDR1 is SGHKS and CDR2 is YYEKEE (reference sequence). This CDR3 region has 13 residues. Between the trimmed V and J ends, which lost 0 bases and 5 bases, there was a span of 8 bases. As DNA, the CDR3 is TGTGCCAGCAGCTTGGTTGGGGAGACTGAAGCTTTCTTT. It translates to CASSLVGETEAFF.

This clone was found a few times. This chain joins TRBV6-5 and TRBJ1-6; perhaps TRBD1 as D (6 bases). Germline CDR1 and CDR2: MNHEY and SVGAGI. The CDR3 consists of 16 residues. The ends were cut back, 2 bases at V and 10 bases at J, with 18 bases in the middle. CDR3 nucleotides: TGTGCCAGCAGTTACACACCTCAGGCCGGGGGCTCACCCCTCCACTTT. Protein sequence: CASSYTPQAGGSPLHF.

This sequence joins TRBV2 and TRBJ2-2; perhaps TRBD1 as D (6 bases). Germline lookup yields CDR1 SNHLY and CDR2 FYNNEI. This CDR3 has 15 residues. V shed 6 bases and J shed 2 bases, with 13 bases lying between them. The CDR3 sequence is CASRSDSHNTGELFF. CDR3 sequence (DNA): TGTGCCAGCAGGTCGGACAGCCATAACACCGGGGAGCTGTTTTTT.

The chain employs TRBV9 and TRBJ2-1; no definite D call. V was cut by 4 bases and J by 0 bases, with 14 bases left in between. The CDR3 is 16 amino acids. Germline V gene sequence: CDR1 SGDLS, CDR2 YYNGEE. In DNA form, the CDR3 reads TGTGCCAGCAGCTCAGCGTGGCGGAGCTCCTACAATGAGCAGTTCTTC. Amino acid sequence: CASSSAWRSSYNEQFF.

This sequence joins TRBV5-1 and TRBJ1-2; 8 bases line up with TRBD1. V gave up 0 bases and J gave up 8 bases; unmatched junction bases: 3. Germline CDR1 reads SGHRS; CDR2 reads YFSETQ. The CDR3 is 13 amino acids. The CDR3: CASSLADREGYTF. The CDR3 DNA reads as TGCGCCAGCAGCTTGGCGGACAGGGAAGGCTACACCTTC.

The chain employs TRBV25-1 and TRBJ1-2; D ambiguous. The CDR3 length is 13 residues. Germline-derived CDR1 and CDR2 are MGHDK and SYGVNS. V gave up 3 bases and J gave up 6 bases, with 11 bases separating them. The CDR3 protein is CASSDSIVDGYTF. The CDR3 DNA sequence: TGTGCCAGCAGTGACTCGATCGTCGATGGCTACACCTTC.

The chain uses TRBV19 and TRBJ1-1; D is undetermined. Deletions cut 2 bases from V and 3 bases from J, with 7 bases between. CDR1 LNHDA and CDR2 SQIVND come from the germline V gene (reference sequence). This CDR3 has 13 amino acids. CDR3 sequence reads: CASSISPDTEAFF. The CDR3 coding sequence is TGTGCCAGTAGTATATCCCCTGACACTGAAGCTTTCTTT.

The chain has TRBV7-2 and TRBJ2-1; D tentatively fits TRBD1 or TRBD2 (5 bases each). The CDR3 spans 12 residues. The germline V gene has CDR1 SGHTA and CDR2 FQGNSA. V was shortened by 2 bases and J by 9 bases, with 8 bases between the two germline ends. CDR3 coding DNA: TGTGCCAGCAGCTTATGGGGGAGTGAGCAGTTCTTC. It specifies CASSLWGSEQFF.

The V gene is TRBV16, the J gene TRBJ2-2; a possible D gene is TRBD1 (6 bases). CDR1 and CDR2 (germline): KGHSY, FQNENV. The V end lost 1 base, the J end lost 2 bases, and 11 bases lay between the germline ends. The CDR3 totals 16 residues. This chain's CDR3 is CASSQFRGRNTGELFF. The CDR3 DNA is TGTGCCAGCAGCCAATTCAGGGGACGAAACACCGGGGAGCTGTTTTTT.

This rearrangement joins TRBV5-6 to TRBJ2-7, with 7 bases lining up with TRBD1. The germline V gene has CDR1 SGHDT and CDR2 YYEEEE. V was pared by 0 bases and J by 3 bases, with 6 bases of the junction left unmatched. This CDR3 has 15 amino acids. The CDR3 bases are TGTGCCAGCAGCTTGGTCGCGACAGGGAGCTACGAGCAGTACTTC. It is translated as CASSLVATGSYEQYF.

V usage is TRBV27 and J usage is TRBJ2-3; 8 bases map to TRBD2. The CDR3 extends over 14 amino acids. V shed 7 bases and J 5 bases; nucleotides not matched to a gene: 8. Germline V CDR1 and CDR2: MNHEY, SMNVEV (reference sequence). This CDR3 reads CASTGLVNLDTQYF. In nucleotides, the CDR3 is TGTGCCAGCACGGGACTAGTCAACTTAGATACGCAGTATTTT.

The chain couples TRBV9 to TRBJ2-5; D may be TRBD2 (6 bases). Between the trimmed V and J ends, which lost 4 bases and 1 base, there was a span of 14 bases. There are 15 residues in the CDR3. Germline V gene data show CDR1 as SGDLS and CDR2 as YYNGEE. The CDR3 bases are TGTGCCAGCAGCTCGCTATCCGGGAGCCAAGAGACCCAGTACTTC. Protein: CASSSLSGSQETQYF.

This chain uses TRBV10-3 with TRBJ2-7, with 7 bases lining up with TRBD2. V gave up 6 bases and J gave up 2 bases; unmatched junction bases: 13. The CDR3 extends over 16 amino acids. Germline-derived CDR1 and CDR2 are ENHRY and SYGVKD. As DNA, the CDR3 is TGTGCCATCAGGGCTTTAGGGGCGGGAGCCGCCTACGAGCAGTACTTC. Amino acid sequence: CAIRALGAGAAYEQYF.

The chain employs TRBV11-3 and TRBJ2-2, with TRBD2 matching over 9 bases. CDR3 length: 16 residues. The ends lost 5 bases at V and 5 bases at J; junction bases unmatched: 9. Germline V gene sequence: CDR1 SGHNT, CDR2 YENEEA. CDR3 region: CASSPRGGGATGELFF. The CDR3, as DNA: TGTGCCAGCAGCCCCCGTGGCGGGGGGGCAACCGGGGAGCTGTTTTTT. The variable domain in full, completed from reference TRBV11-3 and TRBJ2-2, reads EAGVVQSPRYKIIEKKQPVAFWCNPISGHNTLYWYLQNLGQGPELLIRYENEEAVDDSQLPKDRFSAERLKGVDSTLKIQPAELGDSAVYLCASSPRGGGATGELFFGEGSRLTVL.

This chain connects TRBV6-5 to TRBJ2-3, with TRBD2 identical over 10 bases. This CDR3 is built from 15 residues. Losses at the gene ends were 6 bases for V and 3 bases for J; bases not matched to a gene: 6. Germline CDR1 is MNHEY and CDR2 is SVGAGI. The DNA for the CDR3 is TGTGCCAGCAGCCGAGCGGGGGGGAGTACAGATACGCAGTATTTT. Protein: CASSRAGGSTDTQYF.

This clone was counted only a few times. The chain joins TRBV5-4 to TRBJ2-7, with D possibly being TRBD1 (6 bases). With 3 bases removed from V and 3 bases from J, the gap between germline ends came to 16 bases. CDR3 size: 15 residues. Germline loops: CDR1 SGHNT, CDR2 YYREEE (reference sequence). This CDR3 reads CASSSSGTRRYEQYF. The CDR3 nucleotides are TGTGCCAGCAGCTCTTCCGGGACAAGGCGCTACGAGCAGTACTTC. Full variable domain (outside the CDR3, taken from reference TRBV5-4 and TRBJ2-7): ETGVTQSPTHLIKTRGQQVTLRCSSQSGHNTVSWYQQALGQGPQFIFQYYREEENGRGNFPPRFSGLQFPNYSSELNVNALELDDSALYLCASSSSGTRRYEQYFGPGTRLTVT.

The chain uses TRBV29-1 and TRBJ2-3, with TRBD2 matching 11 bases. Trimming took 6 bases from V and 1 from J; bases not matched to a gene: 3. CDR3 length: 14 amino acids. The germline CDR1 and CDR2 sequences are SQVTM and ANQGSEA. CDR3 in DNA: TGCAGCGTACTACTAGCGGGGGGCACAGATACGCAGTATTTT. This encodes CSVLLAGGTDTQYF.

This clone appeared a few times. The rearrangement joins TRBV25-1 to TRBJ2-1; D remains ambiguous. Per germline, CDR1 MGHDK and CDR2 SYGVNS. The ends were cut back, 4 bases at V and 8 bases at J, with 15 bases in the middle. The CDR3 contains 14 residues. The CDR3 reads CASSVASLTDEQFF. DNA for the CDR3: TGTGCCAGCAGTGTAGCTAGTCTAACTGATGAGCAGTTCTTC.

V usage is TRBV7-9 and J usage is TRBJ1-2, with unresolved D. The CDR3 loop spans 15 amino acids. CDR1 SEHNR and CDR2 FQNEAQ come from the germline V gene (reference sequence). The V end was cut by 5 bases, the J end by 1 base, with 14 bases between. CDR3 sequence (DNA): TGTGCCAGCAGCGCGTCTCCGGACGGTAACTATGGCTACACCTTC. Its protein is CASSASPDGNYGYTF.

About this clone: At one end the junction does not follow the germline gene, possibly because of a read error. The CDR3 DNA reads as TGTGCTAGCAGCTTAGCTACCCAAGAGACCCAGTACTTC. Protein sequence: CASSLATQETQYF. The chain employs TRBV7-7 and TRBJ2-5; D is undetermined. This CDR3 comprises 13 residues. Per the germline V gene, CDR1 is SSHAT and CDR2 is FNYEAQ (reference sequence).